What follows describes a single T cell receptor (beta chain). Its antigen is not identified. Random hexamers served to reverse transcribe roughly 0.5 to 1 ug RNA. The immunoSEQ assay covered 54 Vbeta and 13 Jbeta segments for CDR3. TCRdb reanalysed the immunoSEQ multiplex PCR reads using MiXCR and keeps one entry per CDR3 protein. The repertoire has 150,000 to 200,000 distinct CDR3 sequences, approximately 94% of them found once; the top ten carry 0.085% to 0.13%. This sample was taken from a study of CD8 T cells in Susac syndrome. Overall study findings and caveats: As the study acknowledged, the number of individuals in its TCR sequencing and HLA analysis was relatively small.

CDR1 is SGHRS and CDR2 is YFSETQ in the germline V gene. The V gene lost 5 bases and the J gene lost 6 bases, with 8 bases spanning the gap. The CDR3 totals 11 residues. CD8+ and CD4+ T cells circulating in blood were sequenced for TCR beta. This chain uses TRBV5-1 with TRBJ1-1; D remains unclear. Sequencing was performed on CD4+ T cells from PBMCs. The receptor was derived from a human donor in good health. This CDR3 reads CASSRGSEAFF. CDR3 DNA: TGCGCCAGCAGTCGGGGATCTGAAGCTTTCTTT.